This T cell receptor beta chain came from a study of blood T cell repertoires in COVID-19. Sequenced by immunoSEQ multiplex PCR; TCRdb stores in-frame clones only, minus some. The table shows 200,000 or so clones, with roughly four fifths occurring only once. The CDR3 length is 16 residues. The V end lost 3 bases, the J end lost 0 bases, and 11 bases lay between the germline ends. Germline values: CDR1 KGHDR, CDR2 SFDVKD. The study recruited people aged roughly 18 to 89 years across about 25 US areas. The sequencing input was PBMCs or T cells enriched from blood (not recorded which). The rearrangement joins TRBV24-1 to TRBJ1-3; D call uncertain. The source of this sequence is a man aged 60 to 69 who had recovered from COVID-19. CDR3 in amino acids: CATSDPTDYSGNTIYF. The DNA for the CDR3 is TGTGCCACCAGTGATCCCACAGATTACTCTGGAAACACCATATATTTT.